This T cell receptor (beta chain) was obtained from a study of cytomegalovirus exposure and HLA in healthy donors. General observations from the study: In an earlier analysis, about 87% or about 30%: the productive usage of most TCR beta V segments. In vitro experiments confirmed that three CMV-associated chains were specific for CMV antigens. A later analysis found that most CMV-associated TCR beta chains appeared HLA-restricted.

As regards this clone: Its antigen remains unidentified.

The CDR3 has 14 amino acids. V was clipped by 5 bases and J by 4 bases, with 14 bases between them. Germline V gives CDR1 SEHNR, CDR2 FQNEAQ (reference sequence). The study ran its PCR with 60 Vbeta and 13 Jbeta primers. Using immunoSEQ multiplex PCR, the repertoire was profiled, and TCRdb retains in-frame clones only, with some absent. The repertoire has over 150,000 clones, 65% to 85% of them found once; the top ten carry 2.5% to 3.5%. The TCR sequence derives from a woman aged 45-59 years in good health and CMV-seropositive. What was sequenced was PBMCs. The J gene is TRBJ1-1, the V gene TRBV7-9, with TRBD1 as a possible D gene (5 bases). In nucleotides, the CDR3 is TGTGCCAGCAGCCGCCCCCAGGGATTCACTGAAGCTTTCTTT. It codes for CASSRPQGFTEAFF. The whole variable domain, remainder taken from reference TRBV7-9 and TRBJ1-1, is DTGVSQNPRHKITKRGQNVTFRCDPISEHNRLYWYRQTLGQGPEFLTYFQNEAQLEKSRLLSDRFSAERPKGSFSTLEIQRTEQGDSAMYLCASSRPQGFTEAFFGQGTRLTVV.